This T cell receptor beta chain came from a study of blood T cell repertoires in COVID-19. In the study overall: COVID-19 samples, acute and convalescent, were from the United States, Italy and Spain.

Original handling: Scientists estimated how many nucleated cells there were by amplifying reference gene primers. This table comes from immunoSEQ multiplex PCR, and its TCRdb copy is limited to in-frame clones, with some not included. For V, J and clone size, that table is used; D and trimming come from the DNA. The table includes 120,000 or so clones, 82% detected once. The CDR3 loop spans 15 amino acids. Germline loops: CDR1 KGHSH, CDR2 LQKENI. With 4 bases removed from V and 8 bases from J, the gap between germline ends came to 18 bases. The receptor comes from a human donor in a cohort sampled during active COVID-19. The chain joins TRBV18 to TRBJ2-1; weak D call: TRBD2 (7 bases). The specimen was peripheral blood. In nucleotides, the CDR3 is TGTGCCAGCTCACAAGGGGGGGCCGGATGGGATGAGCAGTTCTTC. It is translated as CASSQGGAGWDEQFF.